The 4 T cell receptor beta chains given below trace back to one sample, sequenced in a study of control samples from healthy donors and cancer patients. The data were produced by immunoSEQ multiplex PCR, yet TCRdb's version contains in-frame clones alone and is incomplete. The sample comprises 170,000 or so clones, around 87% of which are singletons, and approximately 1.5% rests with the top ten. The material sequenced was blood. The receptor source for this set is a woman aged 50 to 60 in good health.

The chain combines TRBV9 with TRBJ2-1, with D possibly being TRBD2 (6 bases). Germline CDR1 SGDLS, CDR2 YYNGEE. Trimming cost V 3 bases and J 6 bases, with 13 bases left between them. There are 14 residues in the CDR3. CDR3 loop: CASSGKSAGNEQFF. The CDR3 coding sequence is TGTGCCAGCAGCGGTAAATCAGCGGGCAATGAGCAGTTCTTC.

V usage is TRBV11-2 and J usage is TRBJ1-2; D unresolved. Trimming removed 2 bases from V and 7 bases from J, with 17 bases in between. This CDR3 has 15 amino acids. Germline CDR1 and CDR2: SGHAT and FQNNGV. The CDR3 spells CASSLSLVGRSGYTF. Here the CDR3 DNA reads TGTGCCAGCAGCTTATCCCTCGTGGGCCGCTCTGGCTACACCTTC.

The chain is built from TRBV3-1 (or the pseudogene TRBV3-2) and TRBJ1-2; D might be TRBD1 (6 bases). Germline V lookup: CDR1 LGHDT, CDR2 YNNKEL (reference sequence). The CDR3 contains 14 residues. The germline V and J ends were trimmed by 5 bases and 6 bases, with 16 bases remaining between them. For the CDR3, the DNA is TGTGCCAGCAGCTCAGTCGGGACATTCGATGGCTACACCTTC. It is translated as CASSSVGTFDGYTF.

The chain recombines TRBV7-9 with TRBJ2-5; D gene uncertain. Germline V gives CDR1 SEHNR, CDR2 FQNEAQ (reference sequence). The V end was cut by 7 bases, the J end by 0 bases, with 6 bases between. The CDR3 totals 12 residues. The CDR3 DNA follows: TGTGCCAGCACCCGGTACCAAGAGACCCAGTACTTC. Amino acids: CASTRYQETQYF.